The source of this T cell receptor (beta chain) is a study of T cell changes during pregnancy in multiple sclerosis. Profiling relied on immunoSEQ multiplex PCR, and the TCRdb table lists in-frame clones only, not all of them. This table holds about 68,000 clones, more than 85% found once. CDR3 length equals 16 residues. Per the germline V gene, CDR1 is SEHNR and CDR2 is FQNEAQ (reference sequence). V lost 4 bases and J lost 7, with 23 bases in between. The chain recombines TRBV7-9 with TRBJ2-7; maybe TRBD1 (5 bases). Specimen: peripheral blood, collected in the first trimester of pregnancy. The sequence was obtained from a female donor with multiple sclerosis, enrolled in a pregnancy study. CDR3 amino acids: CASSSDRGRILLEQYF. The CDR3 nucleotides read TGTGCCAGCAGCTCCGATAGGGGCAGGATCCTTTTGGAGCAGTACTTC.